The TCR beta chain described here comes from a study of T cells in women clearing cervical HPV infection listed by TCRdb under 2018. About the full investigation: The cases were some 27 women with histologically confirmed HPV16-related CIN3 or worse, and 2 of these cases were invasive cancers. The 20 to 25 controls were women who cleared a single incident HPV16 infection within 12 months without developing precancer or cancer. Blood from cases was drawn at the visit where the lesion was first identified, while blood from controls was drawn once the infection was no longer detected. For cases, the median interval between lesion detection and blood sampling was about 140 days, with an interquartile range of roughly 85 to 210 days. Because only a few women had HLA typing data, the possibility that HLA type acted as a confounder could not be ruled out. Nested within Costa Rica's Guanacaste HPV Natural History Study, an exploratory proof-of-principle case-control study compared TCR repertoires across cervical HPV16 outcomes. Cases and controls were matched on year of sample collection and on age within five years. Cases had a median age of roughly 35 years compared with 38 for controls, and baseline characteristics showed no significant differences between the groups. The parent cohort enrolled about 10,000 women aged 18 or older in Guanacaste, Costa Rica, in about 1992 to 1995 and followed the women for approximately seven years. As quality controls, five blinded duplicates were added to each group, bringing the total to about 60 samples made up of some 50 participants and 10 or so replicates.

Including cysteine and phenylalanine, the CDR3 has 16 amino acids. Sequencing covers 39 bases of the CDR3, shown here with the frame starting at base 1. CDR1 SGHRS and CDR2 YFSETQ were looked up in the germline V gene. Germline trimming: 0 bases from V, 12 bases from J; junction bases outside gene matches: 12. Study-wide findings and limitations: TCR repertoire richness was significantly higher in CIN3+ cases than in controls across sequencing depths, while evenness did not differ. TRBV6-7 relative abundance was lower in cases than in controls (around 0.11% versus 0.15%; Bonferroni P = 0.0008). Because of the cross-sectional design, the study could not determine whether the associations came before infection or resulted from infection, and neither effector/memory subsets nor HPV-specific T cells were isolated. By combining richness with V gene abundances, random forest classifiers separated cases from controls with an estimated AUC of about 0.86. Because the number of T cells in each sample was unknown, differences in richness could reflect differing T-cell content rather than repertoire biology.

In regard to this clone: Its antigen is not yet known. The missing CDR3 end, 3 residues past where the read stops, is filled in from the germline J gene.

Every participant had a single incident cervical HPV16 infection, and prevalent HPV16 infections were excluded. Cervical HPV DNA was detected with MY09/MY11 PCR, and genotyping was done with dot-blot hybridization. Fifteen mL of heparinized blood were centrifuged, and the buffy coat was aliquoted, frozen at -30°C, then stored at -80°C. QIAGEN kits were used to extract genomic DNA from the buffy coat specimens. Using the immunoSEQ assay, multiplex PCR amplified TCR beta CDR3 regions from an average of approximately 1,200 ng of genomic DNA per sample. Primer bias was corrected in the assay by using a complete synthetic TCR repertoire to establish an amplification baseline. Amplicons were sequenced on the Illumina platform. On the authors' methods: Sequence errors were corrected by clustering with frequency ratios and a modified nearest-neighbor algorithm, and the sequences were then analyzed in the immunoSEQ Analyzer using IMGT gene definitions. At each rarefaction depth, TCR richness and evenness were averaged across 20 rarefaction repeats, and any sample with fewer sequences than the depth was left out. Wilcoxon rank sum tests with FDR correction were used to compare relative abundances of V, D and J genes between the groups. In the blinded duplicates, the intraclass correlation was roughly 96% for TCR richness and averaged about 80% across around 66 gene segments. TCRdb limited this immuneACCESS table to in-frame rearrangements with V and J called. A share of clones is missing; checked studies link under half to unresolved V genes, and the rest is unexplained. D and trimming were read from the DNA, whereas the V and J calls and clone size are those reported in that table. The table for this sample lists some 30,000 clones. The top ten constitute less than 8.5% of the sample.

The chain couples TRBV5-1 to TRBJ2-6; 7 junctional bases match TRBD1. The sequencing input was blood buffy coat. This sequence was found in a woman between 18 and 75 years old with a cervical HPV16 infection that either progressed to CIN3+ or cleared (not recorded which). The sequenced CDR3 bases are TGCGCCAGCAGCTTGGGATCGACAGGGTACGATCTCGTC. This yields the protein CASSLGSTGYDLV. The entire CDR3 reads CASSLGSTGYDLVLTF.